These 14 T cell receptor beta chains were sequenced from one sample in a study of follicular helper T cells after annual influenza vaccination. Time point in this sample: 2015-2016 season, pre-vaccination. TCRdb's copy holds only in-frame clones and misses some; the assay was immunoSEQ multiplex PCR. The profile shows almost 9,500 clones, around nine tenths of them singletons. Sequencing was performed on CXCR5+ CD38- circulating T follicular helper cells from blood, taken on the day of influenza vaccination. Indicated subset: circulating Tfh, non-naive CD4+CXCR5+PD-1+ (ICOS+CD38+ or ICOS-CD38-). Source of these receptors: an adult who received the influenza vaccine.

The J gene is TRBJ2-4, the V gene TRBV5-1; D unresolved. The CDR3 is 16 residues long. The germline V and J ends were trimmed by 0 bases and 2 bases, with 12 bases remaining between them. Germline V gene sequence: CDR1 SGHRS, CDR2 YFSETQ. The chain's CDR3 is CASSLEYAPSKNIQYF. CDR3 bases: TGCGCCAGCAGCTTGGAGTACGCACCATCCAAAAACATTCAGTACTTC.

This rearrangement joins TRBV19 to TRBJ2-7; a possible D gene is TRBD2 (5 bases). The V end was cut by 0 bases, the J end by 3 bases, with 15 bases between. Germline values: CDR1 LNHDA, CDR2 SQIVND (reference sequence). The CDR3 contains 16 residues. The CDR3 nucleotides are TGTGCCAGTAGTATAGAGCATACTAGTCCAGTCTACGAGCAGTACTTC. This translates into CASSIEHTSPVYEQYF. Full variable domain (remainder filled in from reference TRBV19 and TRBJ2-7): DGGITQSPKYLFRKEGQNVTLSCEQNLNHDAMYWYRQDPGQGLRLIYYSQIVNDFQKGDIAEGYSVSREKKESFPLTVTSAQKNPTAFYLCASSIEHTSPVYEQYFGPGTRLTVT.

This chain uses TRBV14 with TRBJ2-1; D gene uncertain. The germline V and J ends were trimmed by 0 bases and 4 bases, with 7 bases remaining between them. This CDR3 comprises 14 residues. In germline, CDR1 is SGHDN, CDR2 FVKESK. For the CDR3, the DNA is TGTGCCAGCAGCCAAGATTGGCCTTACAATGAGCAGTTCTTC. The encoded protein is CASSQDWPYNEQFF.

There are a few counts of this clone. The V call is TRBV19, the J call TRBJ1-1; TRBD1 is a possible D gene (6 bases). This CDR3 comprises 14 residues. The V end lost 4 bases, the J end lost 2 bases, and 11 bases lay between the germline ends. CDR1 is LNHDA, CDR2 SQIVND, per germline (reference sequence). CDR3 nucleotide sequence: TGTGCCAGTAGTAAGGCAGGGGCCAACACTGAAGCTTTCTTT. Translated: CASSKAGANTEAFF.

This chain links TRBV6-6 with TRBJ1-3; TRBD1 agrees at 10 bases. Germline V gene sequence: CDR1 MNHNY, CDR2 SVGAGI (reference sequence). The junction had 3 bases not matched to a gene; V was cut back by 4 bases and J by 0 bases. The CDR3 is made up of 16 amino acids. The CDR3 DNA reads TGTGCCAGCAGTTGGGGACAGGGGTCCTCTGGAAACACCATATATTTT. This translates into CASSWGQGSSGNTIYF.

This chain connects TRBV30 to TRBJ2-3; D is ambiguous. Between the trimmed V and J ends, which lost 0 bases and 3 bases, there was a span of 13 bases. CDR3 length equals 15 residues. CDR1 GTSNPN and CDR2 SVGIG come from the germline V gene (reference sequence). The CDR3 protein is CAWSVSHGATDTQYF. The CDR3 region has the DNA TGTGCCTGGAGTGTAAGTCACGGTGCAACAGATACGCAGTATTTT.

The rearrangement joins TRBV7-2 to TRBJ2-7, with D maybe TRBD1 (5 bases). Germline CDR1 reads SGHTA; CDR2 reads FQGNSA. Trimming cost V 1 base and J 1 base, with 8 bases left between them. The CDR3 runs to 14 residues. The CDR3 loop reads CASSLGPGSYEQYF. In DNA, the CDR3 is TGTGCCAGCAGCTTAGGACCAGGGTCCTACGAGCAGTACTTC.

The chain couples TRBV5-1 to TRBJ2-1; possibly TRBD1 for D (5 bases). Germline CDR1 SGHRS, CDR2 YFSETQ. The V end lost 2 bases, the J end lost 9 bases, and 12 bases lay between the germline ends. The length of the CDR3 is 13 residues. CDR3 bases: TGCGCCAGCAGCTTCATTCAGCAGGGTGAGCAGTTCTTC. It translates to CASSFIQQGEQFF. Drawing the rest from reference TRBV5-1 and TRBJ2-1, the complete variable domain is KAGVTQTPRYLIKTRGQQVTLSCSPISGHRSVSWYQQTPGQGLQFLFEYFSETQRNKGNFPGRFSGRQFSNSRSEMNVSTLELGDSALYLCASSFIQQGEQFFGPGTRLTVL.

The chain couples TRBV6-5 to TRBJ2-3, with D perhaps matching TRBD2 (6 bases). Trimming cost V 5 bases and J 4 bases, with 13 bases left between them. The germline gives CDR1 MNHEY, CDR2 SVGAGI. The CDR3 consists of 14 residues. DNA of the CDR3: TGTGCCAGCAGTCTCGGGACTTATGCAGATACGCAGTATTTT. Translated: CASSLGTYADTQYF.

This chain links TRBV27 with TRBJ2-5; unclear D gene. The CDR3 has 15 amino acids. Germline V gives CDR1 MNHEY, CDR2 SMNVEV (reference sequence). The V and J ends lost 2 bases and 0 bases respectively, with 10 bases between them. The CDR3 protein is CASSLGSAHQETQYF. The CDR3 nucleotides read TGTGCCAGCAGTTTAGGTTCAGCTCACCAAGAGACCCAGTACTTC.

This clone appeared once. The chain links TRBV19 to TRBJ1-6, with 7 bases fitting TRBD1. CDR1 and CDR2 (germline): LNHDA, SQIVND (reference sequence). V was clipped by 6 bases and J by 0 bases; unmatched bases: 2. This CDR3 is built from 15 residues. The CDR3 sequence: CASRGGNSYNSPLHF. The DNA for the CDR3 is TGTGCCAGTAGAGGGGGCAACTCCTATAATTCACCCCTCCACTTT.

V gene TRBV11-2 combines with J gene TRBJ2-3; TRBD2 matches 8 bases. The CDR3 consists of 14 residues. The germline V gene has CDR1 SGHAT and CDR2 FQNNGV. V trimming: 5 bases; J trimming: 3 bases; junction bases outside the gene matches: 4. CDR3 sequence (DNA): TGTGCCAGCAGCCAAACTAGCGGTACAGATACGCAGTATTTT. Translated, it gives CASSQTSGTDTQYF.

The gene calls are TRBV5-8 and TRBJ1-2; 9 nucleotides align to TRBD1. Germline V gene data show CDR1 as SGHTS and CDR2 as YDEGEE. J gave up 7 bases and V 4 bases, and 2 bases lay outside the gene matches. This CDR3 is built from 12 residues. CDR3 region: CASSGTGTGYTF. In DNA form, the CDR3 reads TGTGCCAGCAGCGGGACAGGGACTGGCTACACCTTC.

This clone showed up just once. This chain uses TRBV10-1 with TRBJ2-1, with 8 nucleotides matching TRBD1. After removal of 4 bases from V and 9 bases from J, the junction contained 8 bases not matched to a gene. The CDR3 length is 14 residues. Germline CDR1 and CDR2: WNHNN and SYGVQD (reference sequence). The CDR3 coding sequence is TGCGCCAGCAGTGTAGACAGGGGAGGTAGTGAGCAGTTCTTC. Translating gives CASSVDRGGSEQFF.